Below are 20 T cell receptor beta chains sequenced from a single sample in a study of CD8+ T cells in alopecia areata. The sample's treatment: oral pan-JAK inhibitor, 5-10 mg twice daily. cDNA serving as the sequencing template came from extracted, reverse transcribed RNA. Method: immunoSEQ multiplex PCR; TCRdb's copy keeps in-frame clones and lacks some. In the table there are roughly 100,000 clones, just over 85% of which are singletons. The material sequenced was CD8+ T cells sorted from blood, taken between weeks 30 and 35, from a patient treated with tofacitinib. These receptors were obtained from a human donor with alopecia areata.

The chain carries TRBV30 and TRBJ2-1, with D possibly being TRBD1 or TRBD2 (5 bases each). Looked up from germline, CDR1 is GTSNPN and CDR2 is SVGIG (reference sequence). This CDR3 is 14 amino acids long. V was pared by 4 bases and J by 0 bases, with 10 bases between. The CDR3 sequence is CAWMGESSYNEQFF. The CDR3 region has the DNA TGTGCCTGGATGGGGGAGAGCTCCTACAATGAGCAGTTCTTC.

The genes are TRBV5-6 and TRBJ2-7; perhaps TRBD2 as D (6 bases). The CDR3 spans 16 residues. V lost 1 base and J 2 bases, leaving 16 bases between the germline ends. CDR1 is SGHDT and CDR2 is YYEEEE in the germline V gene. In DNA, the CDR3 is TGTGCCAGCAGCTTGTTGCGGGGAGGTTTAGCCTACGAGCAGTACTTC. Residues: CASSLLRGGLAYEQYF.

The J gene is TRBJ1-1, the V gene TRBV5-1; 11 nucleotides line up with TRBD1. V shed 3 bases and J 4 bases; nucleotides not matched to a gene: 2. Looked up from germline, CDR1 is SGHRS and CDR2 is YFSETQ. There are 14 residues in the CDR3. CDR3 nucleotides: TGCGCCAGCAGCTCAGGACAGGGGGCCACTGAAGCTTTCTTT. Residues: CASSSGQGATEAFF.

Comment on this clone: Mismatch with germline at one junction end may stem from a read error. The chain has TRBV5-4 and TRBJ2-7; the D is unclear. This CDR3 comprises 12 residues. Per the germline V gene, CDR1 is SGHNT and CDR2 is YYREEE (reference sequence). This CDR3 is CASRDSYYEQCF. The DNA of the CDR3 is TGTGCCAGCAGGGATTCTTACTACGAGCAGTGCTTC.

DNA of the CDR3: TGTGCCAGCAGGCATCCGGGACAGGGTAGCAACGAGCAGTACTTC. Protein product: CASRHPGQGSNEQYF. The V and J genes are TRBV27 and TRBJ2-7, with 9 bases identical to TRBD1. Germline V gives CDR1 MNHEY, CDR2 SMNVEV (reference sequence). Trimming removed 6 bases from V and 5 bases from J; junction bases left unmatched: 11. This CDR3 spans 15 amino acids.

With regard to this clone: This sample includes further DNA sequences coding for the same CDR3. J is TRBJ2-7 and V is TRBV27; D not certain. The CDR3 is 13 amino acids. V lost 3 bases and J 1 base, leaving 7 bases between the germline ends. Germline-derived CDR1 and CDR2 are MNHEY and SMNVEV (reference sequence). The CDR3 loop is CASSLGRSYEQYF. The CDR3 DNA follows: TGTGCCAGCAGTTTGGGCAGGTCCTACGAGCAGTACTTC.

This chain links TRBV7-2 with TRBJ1-1; D call uncertain. Germline V gene sequence: CDR1 SGHTA, CDR2 FQGNSA. The CDR3 has 11 residues. The V end lost 2 bases, the J end lost 11 bases, and 9 bases lay between the germline ends. The CDR3 bases are TGTGCCAGCAGCTTATTAACACAGGCTTTCTTT. Encoded protein: CASSLLTQAFF.

The V call is TRBV29-1, the J call TRBJ2-3; D is perhaps TRBD2 (6 bases). The CDR3 runs 13 residues. Germline lookup yields CDR1 SQVTM and CDR2 ANQGSEA. Trimming took 4 bases from V and 1 from J, leaving 9 bases between them. The CDR3 DNA is TGCAGCGTTGTGACTAGGGGCACAGATACGCAGTATTTT. Its translation is CSVVTRGTDTQYF.

CDR3 bases: TGCGCCAGCAGCTTGGCGCAGGGGGCCGCAGATACGCAGTATTTT. Translating it yields CASSLAQGAADTQYF. This chain connects TRBV5-1 to TRBJ2-3, with 8 bases that match TRBD1. CDR1 and CDR2 (germline): SGHRS, YFSETQ. This CDR3 is built from 15 residues. J gave up 4 bases and V 0 bases, and 4 bases lay outside the gene matches.

The V gene is TRBV9, the J gene TRBJ2-7; D not resolved. Between the trimmed V and J ends, which lost 0 bases and 3 bases, there was a span of 10 bases. CDR1 SGDLS and CDR2 YYNGEE come from the germline V gene. CDR3 length: 14 residues. CDR3 in amino acids: CASSVAGFGYEQYF. DNA of the CDR3: TGTGCCAGCAGCGTAGCCGGATTCGGCTACGAGCAGTACTTC.

The chain is built from TRBV6-6 and TRBJ2-7, with D unresolved. The CDR3 is made up of 12 amino acids. CDR1 and CDR2 from the germline V gene are MNHNY and SVGAGI (reference sequence). Trimming removed 4 bases from V and 7 bases from J, with 11 bases in between. This chain's CDR3 is CASSFSTKEQYF. The CDR3 DNA sequence: TGTGCCAGCAGTTTTTCGACAAAGGAGCAGTACTTC.

The rearrangement links TRBV15 to TRBJ2-5; D is ambiguous. Germline V gives CDR1 LNHNV, CDR2 YYDKDF (reference sequence). Between the trimmed V and J ends, which lost 8 bases and 5 bases, there was a span of 9 bases. The CDR3 loop spans 11 amino acids. The CDR3 nucleotides read TGTGCCACCGGCATTACGGAGACCCAGTACTTC. Amino acids: CATGITETQYF.

The J gene is TRBJ1-2, the V gene TRBV4-1; TRBD1 aligns across 8 bases. This CDR3 is built from 15 residues. Per germline, CDR1 MGHRA and CDR2 YSYEKL. Trimming at V came to 2 bases and at J to 3 bases, leaving 5 bases not matched to a gene. CDR3 coding DNA: TGCGCCAGCAGCCAATGGGACAGGAGATACTATGGCTACACCTTC. Translation: CASSQWDRRYYGYTF.

This clone showed up just once. The V gene is TRBV9, the J gene TRBJ2-7; TRBD1 agrees at 8 bases. In germline, CDR1 is SGDLS, CDR2 YYNGEE. V lost 0 bases and J lost 3; bases outside the gene matches: 5. The CDR3 runs to 15 residues. The CDR3 loop reads CASSVGTGTIYEQYF. CDR3 in DNA: TGTGCCAGCAGCGTAGGGACAGGGACCATCTACGAGCAGTACTTC.

This chain connects TRBV2 to TRBJ2-1; the D gene is possibly TRBD2 (6 bases). CDR3 length equals 14 residues. The germline gives CDR1 SNHLY, CDR2 FYNNEI. V was trimmed by 3 bases and J by 7 bases, leaving 13 bases between them. The CDR3 reads CASSEAEGRNEQFF. The CDR3 nucleotides read TGTGCCAGCAGTGAGGCGGAGGGTCGGAATGAGCAGTTCTTC.

This clone is labeled as medium-sized (0.01 to 0.1%). This chain joins TRBV7-6 and TRBJ2-7; D possibly corresponds to TRBD1 (5 bases). Germline V gives CDR1 SGHVS, CDR2 FNYEAQ. There are 15 residues in the CDR3. The V and J ends lost 0 bases and 5 bases respectively, with 14 bases between them. DNA of the CDR3: TGTGCCAGCAGCTTAGCGGGTGGGCAGGGTAACGAGCAGTACTTC. This gives the protein CASSLAGGQGNEQYF.

The chain recombines TRBV30 with TRBJ1-1; D unclear. The V gene lost 0 bases and the J gene lost 0 bases, with 8 bases spanning the gap. Germline V gene data show CDR1 as GTSNPN and CDR2 as SVGIG (reference sequence). The CDR3 runs 14 residues. CDR3 loop: CAWSVVGVNTEAFF. The CDR3 DNA sequence: TGTGCCTGGAGTGTAGTGGGAGTGAACACTGAAGCTTTCTTT.

This clone is medium-sized by share. This rearrangement joins TRBV2 to TRBJ2-5; D gene ambiguous. This CDR3 contains 13 residues. The germline V gene has CDR1 SNHLY and CDR2 FYNNEI. Between the trimmed V and J ends, which lost 3 bases and 0 bases, there was a span of 5 bases. As DNA, the CDR3 is TGTGCCAGCAGTGAGGGGTACCAAGAGACCCAGTACTTC. This encodes CASSEGYQETQYF.

This clone showed up just once. The chain has TRBV15 and TRBJ2-5; D is ambiguous. CDR3 size: 16 residues. Looked up from germline, CDR1 is LNHNV and CDR2 is YYDKDF (reference sequence). The V end lost 1 base, the J end lost 2 bases, and 14 bases lay between the germline ends. The CDR3 DNA sequence: TGTGCCACCAGCAGAGGTGGCCAGATCTCACAAGAGACCCAGTACTTC. Its protein product is CATSRGGQISQETQYF.

J is TRBJ2-5 and V is TRBV9; TRBD1 is a possible D gene (5 bases). The germline V gene encodes CDR1 SGDLS and CDR2 YYNGEE. V lost 0 bases and J 1 base, leaving 10 bases between the germline ends. The CDR3 sequence is 15 residues long. CDR3 amino acids: CASSVEGHPQETQYF. DNA of the CDR3: TGTGCCAGCAGCGTAGAAGGACACCCCCAAGAGACCCAGTACTTC.